This T cell receptor beta chain was retrieved from a study of cytomegalovirus exposure and HLA in healthy donors. CDR1 and CDR2 (germline): MNHEY, SVGAGI. The ends were cut back, 6 bases at V and 1 base at J, with 12 bases in the middle. The CDR3 length is 14 residues. PCR employed 60 Vbeta and 13 Jbeta primers. Sequencing was performed with immunoSEQ multiplex PCR; in TCRdb, only in-frame clones are kept and a portion is missing. The sample records about 85,000 clones, 80% being singletons. Turning to this clone: What it binds is unknown.

The study's findings and limits: Some public TCRs appeared in many individuals, while most sequences were rare. Across donors, sequencing depth was assumed by presence/absence analyses to be roughly uniform. The majority of CMV-associated TCR beta chains were reported as apparently HLA-restricted in a later analysis.

The sequencing input was PBMCs. This TCR was recovered from a woman aged 45-65 years in good health and CMV-seropositive. The rearrangement joins TRBV6-5 to TRBJ1-1; TRBD1 might be the D (5 bases). Written as DNA, the CDR3 is TGTGCCAGCAGGGCTGGGGCAAGGAACACTGAAGCTTTCTTT. Amino acid sequence: CASRAGARNTEAFF.